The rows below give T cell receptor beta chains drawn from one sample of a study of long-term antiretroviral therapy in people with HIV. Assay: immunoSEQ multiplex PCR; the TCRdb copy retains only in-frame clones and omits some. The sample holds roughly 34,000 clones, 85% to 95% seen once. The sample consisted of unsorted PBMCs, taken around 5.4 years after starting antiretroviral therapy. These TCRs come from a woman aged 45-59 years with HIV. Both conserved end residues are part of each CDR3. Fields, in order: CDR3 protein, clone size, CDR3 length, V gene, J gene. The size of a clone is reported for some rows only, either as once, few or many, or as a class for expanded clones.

CDR3aa: CASSVGGQTRNTIYF
abundance: .
len: 15
v_gene: TRBV9
j_gene: TRBJ1-3

CDR3aa: CASERPGQSLQPQHF
abundance: .
len: 15
v_gene: TRBV6-1
j_gene: TRBJ1-5

CDR3aa: CAWNPSWGYTF
abundance: .
len: 11
v_gene: TRBV30
j_gene: TRBJ1-2

CDR3aa: CASSLVYFQETQYF
abundance: .
len: 14
v_gene: TRBV7-2
j_gene: TRBJ2-5

CDR3aa: CASSWDRATDTQYF
abundance: .
len: 14
v_gene: TRBV7-3
j_gene: TRBJ2-3

CDR3aa: CAISERAGGSNEQFF
abundance: .
len: 15
v_gene: TRBV10-3
j_gene: TRBJ2-1

CDR3aa: CASSLAGTGGLYEQYF
abundance: .
len: 16
v_gene: TRBV5-6
j_gene: TRBJ2-7

CDR3aa: CASSLAADTQYF
abundance: .
len: 12
v_gene: TRBV7-2
j_gene: TRBJ2-3

CDR3aa: CASGGSLAKNIQYF
abundance: .
len: 14
v_gene: TRBV6-5
j_gene: TRBJ2-4

CDR3aa: CASSIRPGAPTEAFF
abundance: .
len: 15
v_gene: TRBV7-3
j_gene: TRBJ1-1

CDR3aa: CASSSPLTFQETQYF
abundance: .
len: 15
v_gene: TRBV2
j_gene: TRBJ2-5

CDR3aa: CAWSVGDSRVGNQPQHF
abundance: .
len: 17
v_gene: TRBV30
j_gene: TRBJ1-5

CDR3aa: CASSIGRGSYNEQFF
abundance: .
len: 15
v_gene: TRBV7-6
j_gene: TRBJ2-1

CDR3aa: CASGAGGLEKLFF
abundance: .
len: 13
v_gene: TRBV7-2
j_gene: TRBJ1-4

CDR3aa: CASSYSVDNQPQHF
abundance: .
len: 14
v_gene: TRBV6-5
j_gene: TRBJ1-5

CDR3aa: CAWRTGGNQPQHF
abundance: .
len: 13
v_gene: TRBV30
j_gene: TRBJ1-5

CDR3aa: CATKNRDRGWNEQFF
abundance: once
len: 15
v_gene: TRBV27
j_gene: TRBJ2-1

CDR3aa: CASSQPSDTQYF
abundance: .
len: 12
v_gene: TRBV4-2
j_gene: TRBJ2-3

CDR3aa: CAWSVSRTLVGAFF
abundance: once
len: 14
v_gene: TRBV30
j_gene: TRBJ1-1

CDR3aa: CAWSATSRNRGNQPQHF
abundance: .
len: 17
v_gene: TRBV30
j_gene: TRBJ1-5

CDR3aa: CASSLLARETQYF
abundance: .
len: 13
v_gene: TRBV7-9
j_gene: TRBJ2-5

CDR3aa: CASSLASTGAYNEQFF
abundance: .
len: 16
v_gene: TRBV5-1
j_gene: TRBJ2-1

CDR3aa: CATSRQGEAYEQYF
abundance: .
len: 14
v_gene: TRBV15
j_gene: TRBJ2-7

CDR3aa: CSVEEGVSRYGYTF
abundance: .
len: 14
v_gene: TRBV29-1
j_gene: TRBJ1-2

CDR3aa: CASSLDSFSDEQFF
abundance: .
len: 14
v_gene: TRBV5-4
j_gene: TRBJ2-1

CDR3aa: CASKTSGGATSSETQYF
abundance: .
len: 17
v_gene: TRBV4-2
j_gene: TRBJ2-5

CDR3aa: CASSLEGDSTYEQYF
abundance: .
len: 15
v_gene: TRBV5-1
j_gene: TRBJ2-7

CDR3aa: CASSVETNTEAFF
abundance: once
len: 13
v_gene: TRBV2
j_gene: TRBJ1-1

CDR3aa: CATSRGPEGGRRGNTIYF
abundance: .
len: 18
v_gene: TRBV15
j_gene: TRBJ1-3

CDR3aa: CASTPGSGGGADTQYF
abundance: .
len: 16
v_gene: TRBV5-1
j_gene: TRBJ2-3

CDR3aa: CASSSSGANVLTF
abundance: .
len: 13
v_gene: TRBV27
j_gene: TRBJ2-6

CDR3aa: CASSQVGEKLFF
abundance: .
len: 12
v_gene: TRBV4-2
j_gene: TRBJ1-4

CDR3aa: CSAGNRADTEAFF
abundance: once
len: 13
v_gene: TRBV29-1
j_gene: TRBJ1-1

CDR3aa: CASGLRYEQYF
abundance: .
len: 11
v_gene: TRBV12-5
j_gene: TRBJ2-7

CDR3aa: CAISGQGGQETQYF
abundance: .
len: 14
v_gene: TRBV10-3
j_gene: TRBJ2-5

CDR3aa: CASSVRVDTEAFF
abundance: .
len: 13
v_gene: TRBV9
j_gene: TRBJ1-1

CDR3aa: CASSVPGRGTDTQYF
abundance: .
len: 15
v_gene: TRBV5-4
j_gene: TRBJ2-3